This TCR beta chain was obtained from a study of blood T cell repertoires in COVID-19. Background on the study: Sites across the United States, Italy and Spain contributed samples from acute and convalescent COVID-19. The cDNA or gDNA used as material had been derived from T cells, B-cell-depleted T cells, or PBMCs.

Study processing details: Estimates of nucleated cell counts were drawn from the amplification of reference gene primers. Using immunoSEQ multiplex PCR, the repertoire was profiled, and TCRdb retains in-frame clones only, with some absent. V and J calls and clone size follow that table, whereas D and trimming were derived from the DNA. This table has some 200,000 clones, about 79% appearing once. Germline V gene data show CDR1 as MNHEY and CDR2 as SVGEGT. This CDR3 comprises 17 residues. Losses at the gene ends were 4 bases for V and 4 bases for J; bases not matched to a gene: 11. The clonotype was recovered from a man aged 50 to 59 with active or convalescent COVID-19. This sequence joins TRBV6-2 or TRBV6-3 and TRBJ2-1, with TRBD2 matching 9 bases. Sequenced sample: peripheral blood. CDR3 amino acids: CASSLRGGAGGYNEQFF. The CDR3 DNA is TGTGCCAGCAGTTTAAGGGGAGGAGCGGGGGGTTACAATGAGCAGTTCTTC.